These 11 T cell receptor beta chains came from one sample sequenced in a study of shared clonotypes between healthy human individuals. Data came from immunoSEQ multiplex PCR; TCRdb stores just in-frame clones and leaves some out. Of about 2.4 million clones in the sample, 90% to 95% were seen once. The sequencing input was naive CD4+ T cells sorted from blood. Regarding subset: CD45RA+ positively selected. The receptor set was obtained from a man between 18 and 29 years old in good health.

This clone appeared once. As DNA, the CDR3 is TGCAGCGTTGAGCCCAGGGGCGTTAAAGAGACCCAGTACTTC. It is translated as CSVEPRGVKETQYF. The rearrangement joins TRBV29-1 to TRBJ2-5, with D possibly matching TRBD1 (6 bases). Germline CDR1 reads SQVTM; CDR2 reads ANQGSEA. V was cut by 3 bases and J by 3 bases, with 14 bases left in between. The CDR3 covers 14 residues.

The chain has TRBV6-5 and TRBJ2-2, with D maybe TRBD2 (6 bases). The germline V gene has CDR1 MNHEY and CDR2 SVGAGI. The CDR3 totals 15 residues. V was trimmed by 5 bases and J by 6 bases, leaving 16 bases between them. The DNA for the CDR3 is TGTGCCAGCAGTACTACTAGCCTGGTCGCCGGGGAGCTGTTTTTT. This translates into CASSTTSLVAGELFF.

This chain uses TRBV11-2 with TRBJ2-7; D is unclear. CDR3 length equals 13 residues. Per germline, CDR1 SGHAT and CDR2 FQNNGV. V shed 0 bases and J shed 4 bases, with 7 bases lying between them. In DNA, the CDR3 is TGTGCCAGCAGCTTAGATTCCCCTTACGAGCAGTACTTC. The encoded protein is CASSLDSPYEQYF.

The J gene is TRBJ1-5, the V gene TRBV5-1; D is ambiguous. Germline CDR1 and CDR2: SGHRS and YFSETQ. CDR3 size: 16 residues. The V end was cut by 0 bases, the J end by 3 bases, with 13 bases between. The CDR3 loop is CASSLDRTGPNQPQHF. DNA for the CDR3: TGCGCCAGCAGCTTGGATCGTACGGGTCCCAATCAGCCCCAGCATTTT. The whole variable domain, remainder taken from reference TRBV5-1 and TRBJ1-5, is KAGVTQTPRYLIKTRGQQVTLSCSPISGHRSVSWYQQTPGQGLQFLFEYFSETQRNKGNFPGRFSGRQFSNSRSEMNVSTLELGDSALYLCASSLDRTGPNQPQHFGDGTRLSIL.

The chain recombines TRBV4-3 with TRBJ2-5; 9 nucleotides agree with TRBD2. The junction had 11 bases not matched to a gene; V was cut back by 1 base and J by 5 bases. This CDR3 has 17 amino acids. Germline values: CDR1 LGHNA, CDR2 YSLEER. For the CDR3, the DNA is TGCGCCAGCAGCCAAGGTGTTAGCGGGAGCTGGGGGGAGACCCAGTACTTC. Its translation: CASSQGVSGSWGETQYF.

CDR3 in DNA: TGTGCCAGCACCCGTGAAGGGGTGGCGGAAAACATTCAGTACTTC. This sequence encodes CASTREGVAENIQYF. The chain combines TRBV2 with TRBJ2-4, with TRBD1 as a possible D gene (5 bases). Germline V CDR1 and CDR2: SNHLY, FYNNEI. The CDR3 spans 15 residues. The V gene lost 7 bases and the J gene lost 5 bases, with 18 bases spanning the gap.

The chain employs TRBV6-4 and TRBJ1-1, with a tentative D call TRBD1 (6 bases). CDR3 size: 13 residues. Trimming shortened V by 5 bases and J by 3 bases, and 10 bases separated the two germline ends. Germline V gives CDR1 MRHNA, CDR2 SNTAGT. The CDR3 sequence is CASSLRTDTEAFF. The CDR3 DNA is TGTGCCAGCAGTCTTAGGACAGACACTGAAGCTTTCTTT.

The CDR3 protein is CASSPGQGAKLTTEAFF. The CDR3 DNA is TGTGCCAGCAGTCCCGGACAGGGGGCCAAGCTCACCACTGAAGCTTTCTTT. The genes are TRBV28 and TRBJ1-1, with TRBD1 matching over 11 bases. Trimming removed 5 bases from V and 4 bases from J; junction bases left unmatched: 12. CDR3 size: 17 residues. CDR1 and CDR2 from the germline V gene are MDHEN and SYDVKM.

V and J are TRBV30 and TRBJ2-4, with D possibly matching TRBD1 (6 bases). CDR3 length: 15 amino acids. Trimming pared 0 bases from V and 0 bases from J, leaving 9 bases between. CDR1 is GTSNPN and CDR2 is SVGIG in the germline V gene (reference sequence). The DNA of the CDR3 is TGTGCCTGGAGTGTACAGGGAATAGCCAAAAACATTCAGTACTTC. Translating it yields CAWSVQGIAKNIQYF.

This chain uses TRBV7-9 with TRBJ1-4, with D tentatively TRBD1 (5 bases). With 6 bases removed from V and 7 bases from J, the gap between germline ends came to 15 bases. CDR1 SEHNR and CDR2 FQNEAQ come from the germline V gene (reference sequence). CDR3 length: 14 amino acids. The CDR3 sequence: CASSHAGGVEKLFF. The CDR3 nucleotides read TGTGCCAGCAGTCACGCGGGGGGTGTTGAAAAACTGTTTTTT.

This clone was detected only once. Other nucleotide sequences in the sample specify the same CDR3. The gene calls are TRBV18 and TRBJ2-7; TRBD1 matches 8 bases. V shed 2 bases and J 5 bases; nucleotides not matched to a gene: 5. CDR1 KGHSH and CDR2 LQKENI come from the germline V gene. This CDR3 has 14 residues. The CDR3 loop is CASSPGQGANEQYF. The DNA for the CDR3 is TGTGCCAGCTCACCAGGCCAGGGGGCGAACGAGCAGTACTTC.